Listed below are T cell receptor beta chains from one sample, sequenced in a study of CD8 T cells in ankylosing spondylitis. TCRdb analysed the 5' RACE reads with MiXCR anew, one entry per CDR3 protein. The table shows around 250,000 distinct CDR3 sequences, with under 20% occurring only once. The specimen was blood, either unsorted or a sorted T cell fraction (not recorded which). All receptors come from a male donor with ankylosing spondylitis or in good health (not recorded which). CDR3s leave out the opening cysteine and the closing phenylalanine or tryptophan. The order of the fields is V gene, J gene, CDR3 protein.

TRBV27	TRBJ2-1	ASRRGMPYNEQF
TRBV5-1	TRBJ2-7	ASSFGYEQY
TRBV19	TRBJ2-5	ASSIVWRQTQY
TRBV27	TRBJ2-1	ASKREGYYNEQF
TRBV5-1	TRBJ2-1	ASRERGSYNEQF
TRBV7-2	TRBJ2-7	ASRPPGGAASEQY
TRBV9	TRBJ2-1	ASSVAKGLALF
TRBV4-3	TRBJ2-7	ASSQVAEPVSYEQY
TRBV7-8	TRBJ2-4	ASSLGLAGGPAKNIQY
TRBV29-1	TRBJ2-2	SVVPGFANTGELF
TRBV10-3	TRBJ2-7	AISERGGYEQY
TRBV4-1	TRBJ2-7	ASSPRVAGPYEQY
TRBV12-3/TRBV12-4	TRBJ1-1	ASSGSENTEAF
TRBV9	TRBJ2-1	ASSVAGRIYNEQF
TRBV29-1	TRBJ1-2	SVTRDRKLYGYT
TRBV13	TRBJ2-7	ASSLSGGFYEQY
TRBV7-2	TRBJ2-3	ASSLGGYPPADTQY
TRBV2	TRBJ2-1	ASSEAPGSPSGEQF
TRBV27	TRBJ2-1	ASSVLTDTEQF
TRBV27	TRBJ2-3	ASSVQTSGSVDTQY
TRBV6-1	TRBJ2-5	ASASASGSLETQY
TRBV29-1	TRBJ1-1	SVVPRGDTEAF
TRBV4-3	TRBJ2-2	ASSQEIQGAYTGELF
TRBV29-1	TRBJ2-1	SVDGQGVENEQF
TRBV7-8	TRBJ1-6	ASSPGAGYGSPLH
TRBV4-1	TRBJ2-2	ASSFGTADTGELF
TRBV10-3	TRBJ2-4	AIKDRAKNIQY